This T cell receptor (beta chain) emerged from a study of metastatic and nonmetastatic thyroid tumors. Patients underwent thyroid surgery, and none had received any treatment before it. TCRdb re-called the PCR reads with MiXCR. The sample contains around 13,000 clones, 20% to 25% of which appear only once. The study, taken as a whole, reports: Malignant tumors reportedly showed significantly higher TCR beta diversity than benign nodules in both blood and tumor.

Details on this clone: The target antigen is unknown.

What was sequenced was blood. This TCR came from a male donor with papillary thyroid cancer or a benign thyroid nodule (not recorded which). Some clones in this sample may be carry-over from other donors' samples.

Here the CDR3 reads CASSITGGGEPREQYF. CDR3 nucleotide sequence: TGTGCCAGTAGTATTACAGGGGGAGGTGAACCTCGGGAGCAGTACTTC. The chain joins TRBV19 to TRBJ2-7, with 8 bases that match TRBD1. Per the germline V gene, CDR1 is LNHDA and CDR2 is SQIVND (reference sequence). Trimming at V came to 3 bases and at J to 7 bases, leaving 14 bases not matched to a gene. This CDR3 has 16 amino acids.